Following are 8 T cell receptor beta chains from one sample sequenced in a study of CD8+ T cells in alopecia areata. RNA extraction and reverse transcription yielded cDNA as sequencing template. The table came from immunoSEQ multiplex PCR; TCRdb's copy has only in-frame clones and leaves some out. In the table there are about 110,000 clones, 59% of which are singletons. Specimen: CD8+ T cells sorted from blood. The receptors were sampled from a human donor in good health.

This clone was found a few times. This chain joins TRBV6-4 and TRBJ2-2, with D maybe TRBD1 (5 bases). Trimming took off 3 bases at V and 2 bases at J, with 13 bases between the two ends. Germline CDR1 and CDR2: MRHNA and SNTAGT. The CDR3 is 16 amino acids. CDR3 in DNA: TGTGCCAGCAGTGAAATGAGTCAGGGTAACACCGGGGAGCTGTTTTTT. Its translation: CASSEMSQGNTGELFF.

The chain is built from TRBV29-1 and TRBJ1-2; the D is unclear. Trimming stripped 1 base from V and 4 bases from J, with 13 bases between. Germline CDR1 and CDR2: SQVTM and ANQGSEA. CDR3 length: 14 residues. CDR3 in amino acids: CSVEVGGQSYGYTF. The CDR3 DNA reads TGCAGCGTTGAAGTTGGTGGCCAGAGCTATGGCTACACCTTC.

This clone has more than one count but fewer than ten. The chain employs TRBV6-1 and TRBJ1-2; D not certain. This CDR3 comprises 14 residues. Trimming pared 0 bases from V and 1 base from J, leaving 6 bases between. Germline V gene data show CDR1 as MNHNS and CDR2 as SASEGT. CDR3 DNA: TGTGCCAGCAGTGAAGCGCTCGATAACTATGGCTACACCTTC. Its translation: CASSEALDNYGYTF.

The CDR3 spells CASSQEHVSPLHF. CDR3 DNA sequence: TGCGCCAGCAGCCAAGAACACGTTTCACCCCTCCACTTT. The V call is TRBV4-3, the J call TRBJ1-6, with no clear D. Germline V gives CDR1 LGHNA, CDR2 YSLEER. The V end lost 0 bases, the J end lost 9 bases, and 6 bases lay between the germline ends. This CDR3 contains 13 residues.

V gene TRBV14 combines with J gene TRBJ1-2; D not certain. There are 12 residues in the CDR3. V was clipped by 4 bases and J by 4 bases, with 7 bases between them. The germline V gene has CDR1 SGHDN and CDR2 FVKESK. Here the CDR3 reads CASSLSGYGYTF. In DNA form, the CDR3 reads TGTGCCAGCAGCCTCAGCGGCTATGGCTACACCTTC.

The chain employs TRBV15 and TRBJ1-1; 8 bases fit TRBD1. This CDR3 is 14 amino acids long. CDR1 and CDR2 from the germline V gene are LNHNV and YYDKDF (reference sequence). J was trimmed by 2 bases and V by 3 bases; bases with no gene match: 2. The DNA for the CDR3 is TGTGCCACCAGCAGCGACAGGGGAAACACTGAAGCTTTCTTT. Amino acid sequence: CATSSDRGNTEAFF.

This chain uses TRBV28 with TRBJ1-1; no reliable D call. The germline V and J ends were trimmed by 2 bases and 6 bases, with 10 bases remaining between them. The CDR3 runs 13 residues. The V gene's germline CDR1 is MDHEN and CDR2 SYDVKM. The CDR3 coding sequence is TGTGCCAGCAGTTTACCACCCATCCCTGAAGCTTTCTTT. It specifies CASSLPPIPEAFF.

The chain joins TRBV6-5 to TRBJ2-2; D possibly corresponds to TRBD1 (5 bases). The germline V gene encodes CDR1 MNHEY and CDR2 SVGAGI. CDR3 length: 13 amino acids. The V end was cut by 7 bases, the J end by 4 bases, with 10 bases between. This CDR3 reads CASTGWSTGELFF. The CDR3 bases are TGTGCCAGCACAGGGTGGAGCACCGGGGAGCTGTTTTTT.